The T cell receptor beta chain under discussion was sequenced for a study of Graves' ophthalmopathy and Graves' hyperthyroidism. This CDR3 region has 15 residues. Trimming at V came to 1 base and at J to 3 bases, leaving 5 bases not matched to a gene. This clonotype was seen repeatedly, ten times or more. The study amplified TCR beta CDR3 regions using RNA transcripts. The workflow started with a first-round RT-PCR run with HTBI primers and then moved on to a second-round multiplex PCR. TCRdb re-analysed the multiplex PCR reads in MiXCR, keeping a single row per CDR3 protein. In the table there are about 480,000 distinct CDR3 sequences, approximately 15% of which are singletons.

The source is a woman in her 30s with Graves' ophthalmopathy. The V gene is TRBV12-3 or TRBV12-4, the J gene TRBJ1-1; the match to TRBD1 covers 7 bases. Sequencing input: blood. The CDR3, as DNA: TGTGCCAGCAGTTTAGGACAGGGTAGGTACACTGAAGCTTTCTTT. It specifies CASSLGQGRYTEAFF.